A selection of T cell receptor beta chains follows, all from one sample in a study of human thymus T cells. Sequencing used immunoSEQ multiplex PCR; TCRdb keeps in-frame clones, though not all of them. The sample contains roughly 60,000 clones, around 94% of which appear only once. Sequencing input: blood. These receptors were collected from a boy under two years old with a congenital heart defect but otherwise immunologically healthy. CDR3s include the opening cysteine and the closing phenylalanine or tryptophan. The D gene is left open where the match is weak. A row's size may be missing; if present it is once, few, many or a size class.

>-|TRBJ2-5|TRBV30|once
CAWSVPRLDGTQYF
TGTGCCTGGAGTGTACCCCGACTAGATGGGACCCAGTACTTC
>TRBD2|TRBJ2-3|TRBV9|-
CASSPRLAGGTDTQYF
TGTGCCAGCAGCCCCCGACTAGCGGGGGGCACAGATACGCAGTATTTT
>TRBD1|TRBJ2-1|TRBV7-8|-
CASSFPGQGIYNEQFF
TGTGCCAGCAGCTTTCCGGGACAGGGGATATACAATGAGCAGTTCTTC
>TRBD1|TRBJ1-5|TRBV18|once
CASSPTDRGAYSNQPQHF
TGTGCCAGCTCACCAACGGACAGGGGCGCATATAGCAATCAGCCCCAGCATTTT
>TRBD2|TRBJ2-5|TRBV7-8|-
CASSPTSLRTSGRAGETQYF
TGTGCCAGCAGCCCCACCTCACTCAGGACTAGCGGGAGGGCCGGGGAGACCCAGTACTTC
>-|TRBJ1-1|TRBV4-1|once
CASSHLLQGEEAFF
TGCGCCAGCAGCCACCTTTTACAGGGCGAGGAAGCTTTCTTT
>-|TRBJ2-1|TRBV5-4|once
CASSLTGRNYNEQFF
TGTGCCAGCAGCTTAACAGGCCGAAACTACAATGAGCAGTTCTTC
>TRBD2|TRBJ2-5|TRBV7-3|-
CASSPGTSGRETQYF
TGTGCCAGCAGTCCCGGGACTAGTGGGCGGGAGACCCAGTACTTC
>TRBD2|TRBJ2-3|TRBV10-3|-
CAIRKTSPDTQYF
TGTGCCATCAGGAAGACTAGCCCAGATACGCAGTATTTT
>-|TRBJ2-7|TRBV19|-
CASSIVAAYEQYF
TGTGCCAGTAGTATAGTAGCGGCCTACGAGCAGTACTTC
>TRBD2|TRBJ2-2|TRBV4-1|-
CASSQTSGRATGELFF
TGCGCCAGCAGCCAAACTAGCGGGAGGGCCACCGGGGAGCTGTTTTTT
>TRBD2|TRBJ2-1|TRBV28|-
CASSWTSGRNEQFF
TGTGCCAGCAGTTGGACTAGCGGGAGAAATGAGCAGTTCTTC
>-|TRBJ1-5|TRBV18|-
CASSPGRNNQPQHF
TGTGCCAGCTCACCGGGGCGGAACAATCAGCCCCAGCATTTT